The TCR beta chain described here comes from a study of T cells in Graves' hyperthyroidism and ophthalmopathy. Overall study findings and caveats: Blood also held most thyroid clonotypes expanded beyond 0.001.

The TCR beta CDR3 regions underwent amplification using RNA transcripts as the source. HTBI primers were the set used in a first-round RT-PCR of the TCR CDR3. TCRdb reanalysed the multiplex PCR reads using MiXCR and keeps one entry per CDR3 protein. The top ten hold around 20% of the sample, which has 160,000 or so distinct CDR3 sequences, roughly 9.4% seen once. The CDR3 loop spans 13 amino acids. From germline, CDR1 is SNHLY and CDR2 FYNNEI. At least ten counts were recorded for this clonotype. Its target is unknown. One end of the junction fails to match germline, which may point to a read error. Newly diagnosed patients aged 18 to 65 had hyperthyroidism of under 2 months' duration. Diagnoses were established using clinical symptoms, serum thyroxine and TRAb, thyroid ultrasound and orbital computed tomography.

Sequencing used blood. The V and J genes are TRBV2 and TRBJ1-5, with TRBD1 as a possible D gene (5 bases). The receptor comes from a woman under 30 with Graves' hyperthyroidism that later progressed to Graves' ophthalmopathy. The CDR3 nucleotides are TGTGCCAGCAGTGGAGGGGCAGGGCAGCTCCAGCATTTT. This gives the protein CASSGGAGQLQHF.